The 17 T cell receptor beta chains presented below share a single source sample, sequenced in a study of OX40 agonist ivuxolimab in advanced cancers. Some clones are missing from TCRdb's copy, which holds only in-frame ones; the method was immunoSEQ multiplex PCR. The repertoire holds fewer than 130,000 clones, with roughly nine tenths as singletons. The starting material was CD4+ or CD8+ T cells sorted from blood, obtained in a trial of the OX40 agonist ivuxolimab. The receptors come from an adult with an advanced solid tumor such as melanoma, head and neck, liver or kidney cancer.

The chain employs TRBV7-8 and TRBJ1-6, with a tentative D call TRBD1 (5 bases). Between the trimmed V and J ends, which lost 2 bases and 7 bases, there was a span of 18 bases. Germline V CDR1 and CDR2: SGHVS, FQNEAQ. The CDR3 spans 17 residues. The CDR3 here is CASSLTRGKTVNSPLHF. CDR3 in DNA: TGTGCCAGCAGCTTAACCCGGGGCAAAACAGTGAATTCACCCCTCCACTTT.

V is TRBV7-2 and J is TRBJ1-5; D not resolved. With 1 base removed from V and 0 bases from J, the gap between germline ends came to 19 bases. Germline CDR1 is SGHTA and CDR2 is FQGNSA. CDR3 length: 19 amino acids. The CDR3 reads CASSLGGMDGFFSNQPQHF. The CDR3 DNA reads as TGTGCCAGCAGCTTAGGAGGGATGGATGGGTTTTTTAGCAATCAGCCCCAGCATTTT.

The chain carries TRBV23-1 and TRBJ2-4, with D possibly being TRBD2 (5 bases). TRBV23-1 is treated as an ORF (open reading frame) with a function not yet certain. The V end was cut by 4 bases, the J end by 0 bases, with 10 bases between. The CDR3 sequence is 15 residues long. CDR3 amino acids: CASSLDGLAKNIQYF. The CDR3 DNA reads as TGCGCCAGCAGTCTTGACGGACTAGCCAAAAACATTCAGTACTTC.

A single count supports this clone. The chain uses TRBV30 and TRBJ2-5; TRBD1 matches at 9 bases. J was trimmed by 4 bases and V by 2 bases; bases with no gene match: 2. Germline CDR1 and CDR2: GTSNPN and SVGIG (reference sequence). The CDR3 has 13 amino acids. This chain's CDR3 is CAWSPDRGETQYF. CDR3 nucleotides: TGTGCCTGGAGTCCGGACAGGGGAGAGACCCAGTACTTC.

This clone occurred a few times. This rearrangement joins TRBV6-1 to TRBJ1-5, with TRBD1 as a possible D gene (5 bases). The CDR3 covers 13 residues. Deletions cut 3 bases from V and 3 bases from J, with 6 bases between. Germline values: CDR1 MNHNS, CDR2 SASEGT. Here the CDR3 DNA reads TGTGCCAGCAGTGAGACAGACAATCAGCCCCAGCATTTT. It specifies CASSETDNQPQHF.

This clone was picked up one time. The V gene is TRBV4-3, the J gene TRBJ1-6, with D uncertain. V lost 2 bases, J lost 10 bases, and 12 bases lay in between. This CDR3 region has 14 residues. Per germline, CDR1 LGHNA and CDR2 YSLEER. Here the CDR3 reads CASSQTTVGSPLHF. The CDR3 DNA sequence: TGCGCCAGCAGCCAAACGACGGTTGGGTCACCCCTCCACTTT.

The CDR3 nucleotides are TGTGCCAGCAGCTTAAATGTCCCGCCCTACGAGCAGTACTTC. Encoded protein: CASSLNVPPYEQYF. The chain recombines TRBV7-9 with TRBJ2-7; no reliable D call. V dropped 2 bases and J dropped 2 bases, with 10 bases sitting between them. Germline assignment: CDR1 SEHNR and CDR2 FQNEAQ (reference sequence). CDR3 length equals 14 residues.

This clone was recorded only once. Other nucleotide sequences from this sample produce the same CDR3. The CDR3 coding sequence is TGTGCCAGCAGCGTAGCAGGCACAGATACGCAGTATTTT. This codes for CASSVAGTDTQYF. The rearrangement uses TRBV9 and TRBJ2-3; D remains ambiguous. Per the germline V gene, CDR1 is SGDLS and CDR2 is YYNGEE. The CDR3 totals 13 residues. The V gene lost 0 bases and the J gene lost 1 base, with 3 bases spanning the gap.

The rearrangement links TRBV18 to TRBJ2-1; tentatively, D is TRBD2 (6 bases). There are 17 residues in the CDR3. The germline V gene has CDR1 KGHSH and CDR2 LQKENI. Trimming took 5 bases from V and 2 from J, leaving 19 bases between them. The CDR3 DNA reads TGTGCCAGCTCATCACAGACTAGGGCGCCGCCCTACAATGAGCAGTTCTTC. It translates to CASSSQTRAPPYNEQFF. Full variable domain (rest looked up from reference TRBV18 and TRBJ2-1): NAGVMQNPRHLVRRRGQEARLRCSPMKGHSHVYWYRQLPEEGLKFMVYLQKENIIDESGMPKERFSAEFPKEGPSILRIQQVVRGDSAAYFCASSSQTRAPPYNEQFFGPGTRLTVL.

The chain combines TRBV18 with TRBJ2-1, with D tentatively TRBD1 or TRBD2 (5 bases each). The CDR3 has 17 residues. V was cut by 3 bases and J by 0 bases, with 15 bases left in between. The germline gives CDR1 KGHSH, CDR2 LQKENI. CDR3 sequence: CASSPGRGVSSYNEQFF. The CDR3 DNA reads TGTGCCAGCTCACCGGGAAGAGGGGTCAGCTCCTACAATGAGCAGTTCTTC. Drawing the rest from reference TRBV18 and TRBJ2-1, the complete variable domain is NAGVMQNPRHLVRRRGQEARLRCSPMKGHSHVYWYRQLPEEGLKFMVYLQKENIIDESGMPKERFSAEFPKEGPSILRIQQVVRGDSAAYFCASSPGRGVSSYNEQFFGPGTRLTVL.

The rearrangement links TRBV15 to TRBJ1-1, with a tentative D call TRBD1 (6 bases). The CDR3 is 15 residues long. Trimming removed 6 bases from V and 6 bases from J, with 20 bases in between. The germline CDR1 and CDR2 sequences are LNHNV and YYDKDF (reference sequence). Here the CDR3 DNA reads TGTGCCACCAGTGCGAGGGGGGGCGGGACCTCTGAAGCTTTCTTT. This sequence encodes CATSARGGGTSEAFF.

The rearrangement uses TRBV11-3 and TRBJ2-1; D not resolved. CDR1 and CDR2 from the germline V gene are SGHNT and YENEEA. This CDR3 has 17 residues. Trimming pared 6 bases from V and 6 bases from J, leaving 24 bases between. The CDR3 DNA reads TGTGCCAGCAGTCTTGACGGAGCCCGCTACATGTCCAATGAGCAGTTCTTC. Its translation is CASSLDGARYMSNEQFF.

V usage is TRBV7-2 and J usage is TRBJ2-3, with 10 bases identical to TRBD2. The CDR3 has 15 amino acids. The V gene's germline CDR1 is SGHTA and CDR2 FQGNSA. J gave up 1 base and V 5 bases, and 3 bases lay outside the gene matches. The CDR3 sequence is CASSQGTSGTDTQYF. CDR3 coding DNA: TGTGCCAGCAGCCAGGGGACTAGCGGCACAGATACGCAGTATTTT. Full variable domain (remainder filled in from reference TRBV7-2 and TRBJ2-3): GAGVSQSPSNKVTEKGKDVELRCDPISGHTALYWYRQSLGQGLEFLIYFQGNSAPDKSGLPSDRFSAERTGGSVSTLTIQRTQQEDSAVYLCASSQGTSGTDTQYFGPGTRLTVL.

The J gene is TRBJ1-1, the V gene TRBV7-9, with D maybe TRBD1 (5 bases). Per the germline V gene, CDR1 is SEHNR and CDR2 is FQNEAQ (reference sequence). V gave up 10 bases and J gave up 2 bases, with 17 bases separating them. The CDR3 is made up of 14 amino acids. CDR3 region: CATSHQGPNTEAFF. CDR3 sequence (DNA): TGTGCCACCAGTCACCAGGGACCTAACACTGAAGCTTTCTTT.

CDR3 bases: TGTGCCAGCAGCCCCTGGGGCCGCCTAGAGCAGTTCTTC. Residues: CASSPWGRLEQFF. This chain connects TRBV28 to TRBJ2-1; weak D call: TRBD1 (5 bases). Trimming pared 6 bases from V and 10 bases from J, leaving 16 bases between. Germline CDR1 MDHEN, CDR2 SYDVKM. This CDR3 spans 13 amino acids.

V and J are TRBV7-9 and TRBJ1-1; D remains unclear. Trimming cost V 2 bases and J 13 bases, with 11 bases left between them. The length of the CDR3 is 11 residues. Germline CDR1 SEHNR, CDR2 FQNEAQ (reference sequence). This chain's CDR3 is CASSLIGVGFF. CDR3 sequence (DNA): TGTGCCAGCAGCTTAATTGGAGTGGGTTTCTTT.

The chain employs TRBV9 and TRBJ1-2; D is possibly TRBD1 (5 bases). Trimming pared 4 bases from V and 5 bases from J, leaving 15 bases between. In germline, CDR1 is SGDLS, CDR2 YYNGEE. This CDR3 spans 14 amino acids. DNA for the CDR3: TGTGCCAGCAGCCCTATTGACAGAAATTATGGCTACACCTTC. This translates into CASSPIDRNYGYTF.